This record covers a single T cell receptor (beta chain). The source of the sample is a study of Graves' ophthalmopathy and Graves' hyperthyroidism. Across the whole study: Samples of peripheral blood were obtained at initial diagnosis, prior to treatment of any kind.

As the template, RNA transcripts were used to amplify TCR beta CDR3 regions. First-round RT-PCR used HTBI primers; second-round multiplex PCR followed. Each CDR3 protein is one row after TCRdb ran MiXCR on the multiplex PCR reads. The profile covers hundreds of thousands of distinct CDR3 sequences, with more than 40% appearing a single time and 3.3% taken by the ten largest. Patients with other autoimmune diseases, uncontrolled infections, pregnancy or lactation were excluded. A diagnosis was made from clinical symptoms together with serum thyroxine, TRAb, thyroid ultrasound and orbital computed tomography. V was pared by 1 base and J by 4 bases, with 12 bases of the junction left unmatched. The germline CDR1 and CDR2 sequences are LNHDA and SQIVND (reference sequence). This CDR3 region has 17 residues.

This receptor was obtained from an adult man with Graves' ophthalmopathy. V is TRBV19 and J is TRBJ1-1, with TRBD1 identical over 7 bases. The sequenced sample was peripheral blood. Written as DNA, the CDR3 is TGTGCCAGTAGTATAGTGGAGACAGGGATCTCTCGCACTGAAGCTTTCTTT. Protein sequence: CASSIVETGISRTEAFF.